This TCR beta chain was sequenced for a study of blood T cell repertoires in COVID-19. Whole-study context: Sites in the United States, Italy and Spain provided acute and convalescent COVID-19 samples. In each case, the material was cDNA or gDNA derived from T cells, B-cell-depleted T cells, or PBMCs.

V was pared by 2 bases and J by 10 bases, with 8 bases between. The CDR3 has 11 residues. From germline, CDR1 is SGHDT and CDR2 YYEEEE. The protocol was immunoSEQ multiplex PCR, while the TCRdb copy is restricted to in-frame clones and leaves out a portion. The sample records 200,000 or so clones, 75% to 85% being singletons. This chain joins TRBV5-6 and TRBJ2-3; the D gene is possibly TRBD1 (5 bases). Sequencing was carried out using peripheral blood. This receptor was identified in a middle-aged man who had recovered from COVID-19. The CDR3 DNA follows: TGTGCCAGCAGCTTCCTAGGGGCGCAGTATTTT. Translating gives CASSFLGAQYF.